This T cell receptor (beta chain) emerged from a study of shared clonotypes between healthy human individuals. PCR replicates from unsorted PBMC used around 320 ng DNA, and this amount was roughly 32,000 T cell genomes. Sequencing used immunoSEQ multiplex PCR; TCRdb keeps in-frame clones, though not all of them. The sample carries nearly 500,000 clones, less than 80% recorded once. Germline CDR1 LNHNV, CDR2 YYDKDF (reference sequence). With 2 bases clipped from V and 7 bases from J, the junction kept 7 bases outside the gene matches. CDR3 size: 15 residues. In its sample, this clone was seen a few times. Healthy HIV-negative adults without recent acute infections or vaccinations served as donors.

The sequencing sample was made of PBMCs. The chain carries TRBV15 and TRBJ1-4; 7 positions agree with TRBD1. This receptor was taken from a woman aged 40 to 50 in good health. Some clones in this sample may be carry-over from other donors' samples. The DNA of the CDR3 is TGTGCCACCAGCAGACCGGGACAGCTTTTTGAAAAACTGTTTTTT. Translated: CATSRPGQLFEKLFF.